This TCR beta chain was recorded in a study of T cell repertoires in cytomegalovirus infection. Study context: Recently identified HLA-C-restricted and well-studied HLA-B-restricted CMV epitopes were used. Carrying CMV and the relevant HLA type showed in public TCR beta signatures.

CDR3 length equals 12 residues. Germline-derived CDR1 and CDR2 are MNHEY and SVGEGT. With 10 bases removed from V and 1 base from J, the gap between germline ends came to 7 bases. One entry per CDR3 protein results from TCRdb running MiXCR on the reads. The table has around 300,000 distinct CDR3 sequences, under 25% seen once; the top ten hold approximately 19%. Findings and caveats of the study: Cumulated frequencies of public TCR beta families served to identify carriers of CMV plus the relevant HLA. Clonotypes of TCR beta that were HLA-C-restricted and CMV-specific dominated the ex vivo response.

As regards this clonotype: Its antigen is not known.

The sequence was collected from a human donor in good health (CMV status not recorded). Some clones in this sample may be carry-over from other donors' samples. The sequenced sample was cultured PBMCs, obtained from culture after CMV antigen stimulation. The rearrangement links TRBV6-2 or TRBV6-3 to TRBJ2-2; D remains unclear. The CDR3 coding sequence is TGTGCCACCAGACAGAACACCGGGGAGCTGTTTTTT. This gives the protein CATRQNTGELFF.